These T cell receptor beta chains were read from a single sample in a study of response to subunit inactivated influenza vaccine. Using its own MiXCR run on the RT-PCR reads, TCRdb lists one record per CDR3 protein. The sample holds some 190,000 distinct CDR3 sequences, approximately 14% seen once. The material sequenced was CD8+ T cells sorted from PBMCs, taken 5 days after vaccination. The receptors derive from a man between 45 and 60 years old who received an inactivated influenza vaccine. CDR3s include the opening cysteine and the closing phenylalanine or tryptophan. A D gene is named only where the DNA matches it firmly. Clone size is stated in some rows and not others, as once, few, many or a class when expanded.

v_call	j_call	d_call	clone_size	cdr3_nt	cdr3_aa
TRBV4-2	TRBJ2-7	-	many	TGTGCCAGCAGCCAAGACTACTCTTGGCACTACGAGCAGTACTTC	CASSQDYSWHYEQYF
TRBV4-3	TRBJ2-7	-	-	TGCGCCAGCAGCCAAGAACGGACACGCTCCTACGAGCAGTACTTC	CASSQERTRSYEQYF
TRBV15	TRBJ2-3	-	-	TGTGCCACCAGCATGACTACGTTGGGGGTTTCTAGCACAGATACGCAGTATTTT	CATSMTTLGVSSTDTQYF
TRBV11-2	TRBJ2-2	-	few	TGTGCCAGCAGCTATATACTCACCGGGGAGCTGTTTTTT	CASSYILTGELFF
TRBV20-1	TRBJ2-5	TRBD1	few	TGCAGTGCTAGAGATAGGGCAGGTGGCAGGGGGTTTGAGACCCAGTACTTC	CSARDRAGGRGFETQYF
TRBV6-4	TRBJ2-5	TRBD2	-	TGTGCCAGCAGTGACTCTGTGGCGGGGGTAGAGACCCAGTACTTC	CASSDSVAGVETQYF
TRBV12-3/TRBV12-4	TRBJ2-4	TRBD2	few	TGTGCCAGCAGTTCCCTACTAGCGGGAGGGGGTAACATTCAGTACTTC	CASSSLLAGGGNIQYF
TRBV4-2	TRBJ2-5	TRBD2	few	TGTGCCAGCAGCCAAGATCCAGGCGGGAGGGGAGGAGAGACCCAGTACTTC	CASSQDPGGRGGETQYF
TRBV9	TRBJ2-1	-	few	TGTGCCAGCAGCGTAGGGGGGTTCCTCTACAATGAGCAGTTCTTC	CASSVGGFLYNEQFF
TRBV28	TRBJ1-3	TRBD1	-	TGTGCCAGCAGTCTTACAGGGGCCGGAAACACCATATATTTT	CASSLTGAGNTIYF
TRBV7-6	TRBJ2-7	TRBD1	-	TGTGCCAGCAGCTTAGGGGACAGGGGAGTAGAGCTGGAGTACTTC	CASSLGDRGVELEYF
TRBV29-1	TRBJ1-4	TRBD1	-	TGCAGCGTTGAAGGGGACAGGGATGAAAAACTGTTTTTT	CSVEGDRDEKLFF
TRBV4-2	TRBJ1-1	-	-	TGTGCCAGCAGCCAAGAACCCAACACGAACACTGAAGCTTTCTTT	CASSQEPNTNTEAFF
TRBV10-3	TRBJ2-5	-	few	TGTGCCATCAGTGACCAAGAGACCCAGTACTTC	CAISDQETQYF
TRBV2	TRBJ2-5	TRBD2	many	TGTGCCAGCAGTGAAGCAGTAGCGGGACCCAAGTACTTC	CASSEAVAGPKYF
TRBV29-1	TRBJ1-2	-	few	TGCAGCGTTCCCTATGTCGAAGGCTACACCTTC	CSVPYVEGYTF
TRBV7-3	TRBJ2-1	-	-	-	CASSFGPGYYNEQFF
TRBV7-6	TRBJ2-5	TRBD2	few	TGTGCCAGCAGTCCGAATGTAGCGGGGGGGCGAGAGACCCAGTACTTC	CASSPNVAGGRETQYF
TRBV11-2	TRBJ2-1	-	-	TGTGCCAGCAGCTTAGTGGGGGCCGTGCGGGGCTACAATGAGCAGTTCTTC	CASSLVGAVRGYNEQFF
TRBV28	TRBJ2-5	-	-	TGTGCCAGCATGGTGTCGGGGTACCAAGAGACCCAGTACTTC	CASMVSGYQETQYF
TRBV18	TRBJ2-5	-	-	TGTGCCAGCTCCCGTTGGGTTGACAGCCAAGAGACCCAGTACTTC	CASSRWVDSQETQYF
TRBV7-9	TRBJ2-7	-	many	TGTGCCAGCAGCCCGACCGTCTACGAGCAGTACTTC	CASSPTVYEQYF
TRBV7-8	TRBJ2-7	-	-	TGTGCCAGCAGCTTAGTAGGGGGGAGACAGGTAACCTACGAGCAGTACTTC	CASSLVGGRQVTYEQYF
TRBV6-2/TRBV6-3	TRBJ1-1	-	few	TGTGCCAGCAGCGGACAGTTAGAGGGCACTGAAGCTTTCTTT	CASSGQLEGTEAFF
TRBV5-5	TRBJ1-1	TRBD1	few	TGTGCCAGCAGTGGGGACAGGGGTTGGAACACTGAAGCTTTCTTT	CASSGDRGWNTEAFF
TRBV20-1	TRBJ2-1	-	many	TGCAGTGCTAGAGTCCACAGGAGAGCCTACAATGAGCAGTTCTTC	CSARVHRRAYNEQFF
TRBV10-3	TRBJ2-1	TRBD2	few	TGTGCCATCAGGAGACGGACTAGCGGGGGGGTAAATGAGCAGTTCTTC	CAIRRRTSGGVNEQFF
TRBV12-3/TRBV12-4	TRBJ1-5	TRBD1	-	TGTGCCAGCAGGTCAGGGGGCTTGCAGCCCCAGCATTTT	CASRSGGLQPQHF
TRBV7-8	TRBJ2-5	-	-	TGTGCCAGCAGCTTAAGGGCCGCCTGGTACCAAGAGACCCAGTACTTC	CASSLRAAWYQETQYF
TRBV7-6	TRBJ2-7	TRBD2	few	TGTGCCAGCAGCTTACCGTCGACTAGCGGGAGCATGGGGCCCTACGAGCAGTACTTC	CASSLPSTSGSMGPYEQYF
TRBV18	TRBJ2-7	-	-	TGTGCCAGCTCCCCACTCGGTAGCGAAGGTTACGAGCAGTACTTC	CASSPLGSEGYEQYF
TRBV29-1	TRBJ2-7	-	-	TGCAGCGTAACAGGGACATCCATCGAGCTGTACTTC	CSVTGTSIELYF
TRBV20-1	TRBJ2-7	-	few	TGCAGTGCTAGAGACCCTATAACTAGTGACGCCTACGAGCAGTACTTC	CSARDPITSDAYEQYF
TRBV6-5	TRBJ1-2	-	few	TGTGCCAGCAGTTACGGGCGGAGCTATGGCTACACCTTC	CASSYGRSYGYTF
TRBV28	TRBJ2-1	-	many	TGTGCCAGCAGCCTAACAGGGTACAATGAGCAGTTCTTC	CASSLTGYNEQFF
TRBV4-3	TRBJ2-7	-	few	TGCGCCAGCAGCCAAGATACTAGGACCTACGAGCAGTACTTC	CASSQDTRTYEQYF
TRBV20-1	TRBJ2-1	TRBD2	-	TGCAGTGCTAGTTGGCTAGCGGGTGGTGAGCAGTTCTTC	CSASWLAGGEQFF
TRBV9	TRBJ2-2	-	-	TGTGCCAGCAGCGTAGGGGACCCCACCGGGGAGCTGTTTTTT	CASSVGDPTGELFF
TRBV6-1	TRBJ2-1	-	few	TGTGCCAGCACCTTATTAGGGGGGGGCGATGAGCAGTTCTTC	CASTLLGGGDEQFF
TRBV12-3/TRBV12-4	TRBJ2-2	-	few	TGTGCCAGCAGTCTACTCCCCGAGGGAGTAAGCCGTGCCGGGGAGCTGTTTTTT	CASSLLPEGVSRAGELFF
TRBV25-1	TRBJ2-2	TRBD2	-	TGTGCCAGCAGTGAATGGGGGACTATGAACACCGGGGAGCTGTTTTTT	CASSEWGTMNTGELFF
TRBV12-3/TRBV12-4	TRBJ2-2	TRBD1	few	TGTGCCAGCAGTTTAGACGGGACAGGAGACACCGGGGAGCTGTTTTTT	CASSLDGTGDTGELFF
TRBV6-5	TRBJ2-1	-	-	TGTGCCAGCAGTTACGGTTCGGCGTATGCTTCGTTCTTC	CASSYGSAYASFF
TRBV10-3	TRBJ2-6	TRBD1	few	TGTGCCATCAGTGAGGGGACAGTACTTTCTGGGGCCAACGTCCTGACTTTC	CAISEGTVLSGANVLTF
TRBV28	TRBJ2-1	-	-	TGTGCCAGCAGCACCTGGTTAGACGAGAGCTCCTACAATGAGCAGTTCTTC	CASSTWLDESSYNEQFF
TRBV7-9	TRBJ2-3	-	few	TGTGCGCCATGGGGCCCTCTCAGCACAGATACGCAGTATTTT	CAPWGPLSTDTQYF
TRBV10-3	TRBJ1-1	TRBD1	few	TGTGCCATCAGCCGAAGTACAGGGGGCAACACTGAAGCTTTCTTT	CAISRSTGGNTEAFF
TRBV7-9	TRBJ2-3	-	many	TGTGCCAGCAGCTCTCGGACCCTGACAGATACGCAGTATTTT	CASSSRTLTDTQYF
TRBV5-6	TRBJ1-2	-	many	TGTGCCAGCACCCTGGGAGGGCATGGCTACACCTTC	CASTLGGHGYTF
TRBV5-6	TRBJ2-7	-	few	TGTGCCAGCAGCACCGGTCCCGTCTGCCCGCAGTACTTC	CASSTGPVCPQYF